Listed below are T cell receptor beta chains from one sample, sequenced in a study of blood T cell repertoires in COVID-19. Sequenced by immunoSEQ multiplex PCR; TCRdb stores in-frame clones only, minus some. The sample records approximately 360,000 clones, 90% being singletons. Sequencing was carried out using peripheral blood. The source of these receptors is a man aged 18 to 30 with active or convalescent COVID-19. Each CDR3 is given with its conserved first and last residue. D genes are given only for firm matches. Expanded clones get a size class; other rows say once, few or many, or leave the size out.

J | V | size | D | DNA | CDR3
TRBJ1-4 | TRBV27 | . | . | TGTGCCAGCAGCCCATTCTTAAGGGGTGAAAAACTGTTTTTT | CASSPFLRGEKLFF
TRBJ1-1 | TRBV5-4 | . | . | TGTGCCAGCAGCTTGGTCCAGGGGCAAGGTACTGAAGCTTTCTTT | CASSLVQGQGTEAFF
TRBJ1-1 | TRBV14 | . | TRBD1 | TGTGCCAGCAGCCAGCTACAGGGGGGCACTGAAGCTTTCTTT | CASSQLQGGTEAFF
TRBJ2-7 | TRBV5-4 | . | . | TGTGCCAGCAGCGTAGAGCCTAGGAGCTCCTACGAGCAGTACTTC | CASSVEPRSSYEQYF
TRBJ1-2 | TRBV20-1 | once | . | TGCAGTGCCAAAACAGGAGGCTACACCTTC | CSAKTGGYTF
TRBJ2-1 | TRBV28 | . | TRBD1 | TGTGCCAGCAGTTCCGGACAGGGAGGTTCGTTCTTC | CASSSGQGGSFF
TRBJ1-1 | TRBV9 | . | . | TGTGCCAGCAGCGTAGGCCCAGGGACTTTGGACGGGACTGAAGCTTTCTTT | CASSVGPGTLDGTEAFF
TRBJ2-7 | TRBV5-1 | . | . | TGCGCCAGCAGTTGGGAGGATTACGACGAGCAGTACTTC | CASSWEDYDEQYF
TRBJ1-5 | TRBV27 | few | . | TGTGCCAGCAGTTTAGGACAGAACAATCAGCCCCAGCATTTT | CASSLGQNNQPQHF
TRBJ2-7 | TRBV29-1 | . | TRBD1 | TGCAGCGTAGACCCGACAGGGGGCGAGGACTACGAGCAGTACTTC | CSVDPTGGEDYEQYF
TRBJ1-4 | TRBV27 | . | . | TGTGCCAGCAGTTTGTGGGGGACACCAAATGAAAAACTGTTTTTT | CASSLWGTPNEKLFF
TRBJ1-2 | TRBV11-2 | . | TRBD1 | TGTGCCAGCAGCATGGGACAGGGGGCCTATGGCTACACCTTC | CASSMGQGAYGYTF
TRBJ2-7 | TRBV4-2 | . | TRBD1 | TGTGCCAGCAGCCAATCAGGACAGGGGGTCTACGAGCAGTACTTC | CASSQSGQGVYEQYF
TRBJ1-4 | TRBV18 | . | TRBD1 | TGTGCCAGCTCACCATTGACAGGGGAGCGTGAAAAACTGTTTTTT | CASSPLTGEREKLFF
TRBJ2-5 | TRBV6-2/TRBV6-3 | . | . | TGTGCCAGCAGTTATCCGGGAGAGGTGGGAGAGACCCAGTACTTC | CASSYPGEVGETQYF
TRBJ1-5 | TRBV9 | . | TRBD1 | TGTGCCAGCAGCCCGACAGGGCTTAGCAATCAGCCCCAGCATTTT | CASSPTGLSNQPQHF
TRBJ2-7 | TRBV6-1 | . | . | TGTGCCAGCAGTGAAGTGGCAGGGGGGCACGAGCAGTACTTC | CASSEVAGGHEQYF
TRBJ2-1 | TRBV27 | . | TRBD1 | TGTGCCAGCAGTTTCACAGGGGGGCTCAGCAATGAGCAGTTCTTC | CASSFTGGLSNEQFF
TRBJ2-1 | TRBV12-3/TRBV12-4 | . | . | TGTGCCAGCAGTTCCGCGGGTAATGAGCAGTTCTTC | CASSSAGNEQFF
TRBJ2-1 | TRBV7-3 | once | TRBD2 | TGTGCCAGCAGCTTACGCCCTCCCTCCGGGGGGAGCGGCCCCCTCTCCTACAATGAGCAGTTCTTC | CASSLRPPSGGSGPLSYNEQFF
TRBJ2-2 | TRBV4-3 | . | . | TGCGCCAGCAGCCATCTCACAGGGAGGGACACCGGGGAGCTGTTTTTT | CASSHLTGRDTGELFF